This T cell receptor beta chain stems from a study of cytomegalovirus exposure and HLA in healthy donors. CDR1 is SGHVS, CDR2 FNYEAQ, per germline. The CDR3 has 15 amino acids. The V segment lost 5 bases and the J segment 4 bases; nucleotides outside the gene matches: 9. This PCR relied on a set of 60 Vbeta primers and 13 Jbeta primers. TCRdb's table, derived via immunoSEQ multiplex PCR, lists solely in-frame clones and lacks some. The sample data list about 39,000 clones. The sequenced sample consisted of PBMCs. The sequence was obtained from a woman younger than 45 in good health and CMV-seropositive. This chain uses TRBV7-6 with TRBJ2-5; 8 bases agree with TRBD2. The CDR3 sequence: CASSARGGAGETQYF. DNA of the CDR3: TGTGCCAGCAGCGCCCGGGGGGGGGCGGGAGAGACCCAGTACTTC.